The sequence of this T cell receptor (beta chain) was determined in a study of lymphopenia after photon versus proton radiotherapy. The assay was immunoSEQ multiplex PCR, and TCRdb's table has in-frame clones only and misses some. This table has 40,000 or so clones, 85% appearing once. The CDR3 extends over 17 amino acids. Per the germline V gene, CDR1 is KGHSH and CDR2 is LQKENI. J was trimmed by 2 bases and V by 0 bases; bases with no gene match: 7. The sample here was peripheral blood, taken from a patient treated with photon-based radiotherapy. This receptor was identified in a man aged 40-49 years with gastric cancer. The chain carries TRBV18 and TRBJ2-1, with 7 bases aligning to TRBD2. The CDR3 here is CASSPPRGEGPYNEQFF. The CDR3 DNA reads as TGTGCCAGCTCACCACCGAGAGGGGAGGGACCCTACAATGAGCAGTTCTTC. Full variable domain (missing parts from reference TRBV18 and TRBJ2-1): NAGVMQNPRHLVRRRGQEARLRCSPMKGHSHVYWYRQLPEEGLKFMVYLQKENIIDESGMPKERFSAEFPKEGPSILRIQQVVRGDSAAYFCASSPPRGEGPYNEQFFGPGTRLTVL.